Here is one T cell receptor (beta chain) with its context. The table came from immunoSEQ multiplex PCR; TCRdb's copy has only in-frame clones and leaves some out. The data hold more than 200,000 clones, with around 86% observed a single time. Trimming pared 2 bases from V and 10 bases from J, leaving 12 bases between. Germline-derived CDR1 and CDR2 are SGHTA and FQGNSA. The CDR3 sequence is 13 residues long. The data belong to a study of blood T cell repertoires in COVID-19. The specimen was peripheral blood. The chain employs TRBV7-2 and TRBJ2-1; D not certain. The sequence came from an older man with acute or convalescent COVID-19. The CDR3 loop is CASSLTLYGEQFF. DNA for the CDR3: TGTGCCAGCAGCTTAACCCTCTACGGGGAGCAGTTCTTC.